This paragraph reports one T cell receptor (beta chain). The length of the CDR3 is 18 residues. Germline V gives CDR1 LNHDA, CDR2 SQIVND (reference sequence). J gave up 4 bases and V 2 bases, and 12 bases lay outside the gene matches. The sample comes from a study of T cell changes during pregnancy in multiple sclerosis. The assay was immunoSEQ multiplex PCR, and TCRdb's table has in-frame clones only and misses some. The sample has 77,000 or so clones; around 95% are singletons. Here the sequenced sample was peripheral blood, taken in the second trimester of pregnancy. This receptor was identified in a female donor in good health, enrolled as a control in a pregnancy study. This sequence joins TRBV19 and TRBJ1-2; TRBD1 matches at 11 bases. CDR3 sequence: CASSIRPGQGGGFYGYTF. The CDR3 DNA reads TGTGCCAGTAGTATACGTCCGGGACAGGGGGGGGGCTTCTATGGCTACACCTTC.